Following are 32 T cell receptor beta chains from one sample sequenced in a study of identical twins. MiXCR, run by TCRdb on the 5' RACE reads, gives a single entry per CDR3 protein. Among over 250,000 distinct CDR3 sequences listed, 9.5% were seen once. In addition, the sample was reused for a study of yellow fever vaccine responses in identical twins.

Sequencing was carried out using CD8+ T cells sorted from blood. The receptors originated from a woman in her late teens or twenties in good health.

This clonotype came up many times. This chain connects TRBV24-1 to TRBJ2-2; no definite D call. Germline CDR1 is KGHDR and CDR2 is SFDVKD. The CDR3 contains 14 residues. Trimming left V 4 bases short and J 5 bases short, with 10 bases between. The CDR3 here is CATSESAQTGELFF. In DNA form, the CDR3 reads TGTGCCACCAGTGAATCCGCCCAGACCGGGGAGCTGTTTTTT.

This clonotype has at least ten counts. This sequence joins TRBV24-1 and TRBJ2-2; TRBD1 aligns across 7 bases. The germline gives CDR1 KGHDR, CDR2 SFDVKD. V was clipped by 0 bases and J by 5 bases; unmatched bases: 2. This CDR3 spans 15 amino acids. The CDR3, as DNA: TGTGCCACCAGTGATTTGGACAGGGAAACCGGGGAGCTGTTTTTT. Translation gives CATSDLDRETGELFF.

The sample holds many counts of this clonotype. The gene calls are TRBV7-3 and TRBJ2-1; unclear D gene. This CDR3 has 15 amino acids. Trimming removed 3 bases at V and 0 bases at J, with 9 bases between. CDR1 and CDR2 (germline): SGHTA, FQGTGA. CDR3 sequence reads: CASSLTLSSYNEQFF. In nucleotides, the CDR3 is TGTGCCAGCAGCTTGACATTGAGCTCCTACAATGAGCAGTTCTTC. Full variable domain (remainder filled in from reference TRBV7-3 and TRBJ2-1): GAGVSQTPSNKVTEKGKYVELRCDPISGHTALYWYRQSLGQGPEFLIYFQGTGAADDSGLPNDRFFAVRPEGSVSTLKIQRTERGDSAVYLCASSLTLSSYNEQFFGPGTRLTVL.

As regards this clonotype: At one end the junction does not follow the germline gene, possibly because of a read error. CDR3 sequence: CASSRGLNNEEFF. The CDR3 coding sequence is TGTGCCAGCAGTCGAGGACTAAACAATGAGGAGTTCTTC. The J gene is TRBJ2-1, the V gene TRBV6-1, with D tentatively TRBD2 (6 bases). Germline V CDR1 and CDR2: MNHNS, SASEGT. The CDR3 length is 13 residues.

The rearrangement links TRBV6-1 to TRBJ2-5; no reliable D call. Per germline, CDR1 MNHNS and CDR2 SASEGT. V was cut by 6 bases and J by 0 bases, with 23 bases left in between. The CDR3 has 18 amino acids. The CDR3 DNA follows: TGTGCCAGCAGCCCCGTGGTTACTGGGGAACCGTACCAAGAGACCCAGTACTTC. Translated, it gives CASSPVVTGEPYQETQYF.

The rearrangement uses TRBV9 and TRBJ2-1, with TRBD2 as a possible D gene (5 bases). V dropped 0 bases and J dropped 1 base, with 20 bases sitting between them. The CDR3 has 19 amino acids. Germline assignment: CDR1 SGDLS and CDR2 YYNGEE. CDR3 nucleotide sequence: TGTGCCAGCAGCGTAGATCCAAGCGGCCGCACTACTTCCTACAATGAGCAGTTCTTC. Amino acids: CASSVDPSGRTTSYNEQFF.

CDR3: CASSQALGRVTDTQYF. The CDR3 DNA follows: TGCGCCAGCAGCCAAGCTTTGGGGCGAGTCACAGATACGCAGTATTTT. V gene TRBV4-3 combines with J gene TRBJ2-3; a possible D gene is TRBD1 (5 bases). This CDR3 contains 16 residues. Trimming took 1 base from V and 2 from J, leaving 13 bases between them. CDR1 is LGHNA, CDR2 YSLEER, per germline.

This clonotype was picked up a small number of times. J is TRBJ2-1 and V is TRBV11-3; TRBD1 or TRBD2 may be the D gene (6 bases each). The CDR3 spans 14 residues. Germline CDR1 SGHNT, CDR2 YENEEA. V was shortened by 1 base and J by 7 bases, with 11 bases between the two germline ends. CDR3 DNA sequence: TGTGCCAGCAGCTTAGCGAGGGGGACTAATGAGCAGTTCTTC. Translating gives CASSLARGTNEQFF.

This clonotype appeared many times. This chain joins TRBV27 and TRBJ2-1, with 9 nucleotides matching TRBD1. V gave up 5 bases and J gave up 9 bases; unmatched junction bases: 8. Germline CDR1 and CDR2: MNHEY and SMNVEV (reference sequence). The length of the CDR3 is 14 residues. DNA for the CDR3: TGTGCCAGCAGTACGGGGACAGGGCAGGGTGAGCAGTTCTTC. Translation: CASSTGTGQGEQFF.

This clonotype was observed many times. The V gene is TRBV28, the J gene TRBJ2-1; TRBD1 might be the D (6 bases). This CDR3 is built from 15 residues. Germline loops: CDR1 MDHEN, CDR2 SYDVKM. The germline V and J ends were trimmed by 7 bases and 7 bases, with 20 bases remaining between them. The CDR3, as DNA: TGTGCCAGCAACCCCGAGGCCCAGGGGTTGAATGAGCAGTTCTTC. Its translation: CASNPEAQGLNEQFF.

The chain combines TRBV5-4 with TRBJ2-2; 9 nucleotides agree with TRBD1. The ends lost 2 bases at V and 3 bases at J; junction bases unmatched: 8. Germline V gene lookup returns CDR1 SGHNT and CDR2 YYREEE (reference sequence). The CDR3 length is 17 residues. The chain's CDR3 is CASSLPGTGWDTGELFF. DNA of the CDR3: TGTGCCAGCAGCTTACCCGGGACAGGGTGGGACACCGGGGAGCTGTTTTTT.

The chain employs TRBV4-2 and TRBJ2-5, with TRBD2 matching over 7 bases. Trimming cost V 0 bases and J 2 bases; bases outside gene matches: 12. Per the germline V gene, CDR1 is LGHNA and CDR2 is YNFKEQ. This CDR3 has 18 residues. The CDR3 spells CASSQDPLGGGLQETQYF. CDR3 nucleotides: TGTGCCAGCAGCCAAGATCCCTTGGGGGGGGGACTGCAAGAGACCCAGTACTTC.

In this sample, this clonotype turned up many times. The gene calls are TRBV6-6 and TRBJ2-1; D gene unclear. The CDR3 is made up of 8 amino acids. Trimming removed 5 bases from V and 14 bases from J, with 4 bases in between. Germline CDR1 is MNHNY and CDR2 is SVGAGI (reference sequence). The CDR3 region has the DNA TGTGCCAGCAGTAACGAGTTCTTC. Translation: CASSNEFF.

This clonotype has a handful of counts. The chain joins TRBV5-8 to TRBJ1-6, with a tentative D call TRBD1 (5 bases). The CDR3 covers 14 residues. CDR1 SGHTS and CDR2 YDEGEE come from the germline V gene. V shed 0 bases and J shed 10 bases, with 11 bases lying between them. The CDR3, as DNA: TGTGCCAGCAGCTTGGAGGCAGGGCGGTCACCCCTCCACTTT. Its protein product is CASSLEAGRSPLHF. The full variable domain, completed using reference TRBV5-8 and TRBJ1-6, is EAGVTQSPTHLIKTRGQQATLRCSPISGHTSVYWYQQALGLGLQFLLWYDEGEERNRGNFPPRFSGRQFPNYSSELNVNALELEDSALYLCASSLEAGRSPLHFGNGTRLTVT.

A few counts support this clonotype. The chain has TRBV20-1 and TRBJ2-7, with D tentatively TRBD2 (5 bases). CDR1 is DFQATT, CDR2 SNEGSKA, per germline (reference sequence). This CDR3 region has 13 residues. V gave up 1 base and J gave up 4 bases, with 11 bases separating them. The CDR3: CSARALTSYEQYF. The CDR3 nucleotides are TGCAGTGCTAGAGCCCTTACTAGTTACGAGCAGTACTTC.

There are a few counts of this clonotype. The chain carries TRBV20-1 and TRBJ2-7; D possibly corresponds to TRBD2 (5 bases). CDR1 is DFQATT, CDR2 SNEGSKA, per germline (reference sequence). The CDR3 is made up of 14 amino acids. The V gene lost 3 bases and the J gene lost 2 bases, with 14 bases spanning the gap. CDR3 protein: CSASSDSTAYEQYF. DNA of the CDR3: TGCAGTGCTAGTTCGGACTCAACAGCCTACGAGCAGTACTTC.

This clonotype was observed at least ten times. The J gene is TRBJ2-7, the V gene TRBV7-2; TRBD1 aligns across 10 bases. Unmatched junction bases numbered 6, after V lost 2 bases and J lost 2 bases. Germline CDR1 SGHTA, CDR2 FQGNSA. The CDR3 has 16 residues. Here the CDR3 reads CASSLLPGQGTYEQYF. CDR3 coding DNA: TGTGCCAGCAGCTTACTCCCGGGACAGGGGACCTACGAGCAGTACTTC.

Here the CDR3 DNA reads TGTGCCAGCCGGGTCAGGCCCACTAATGAAAAACTGTTTTTT. It is translated as CASRVRPTNEKLFF. The chain couples TRBV28 to TRBJ1-4, with unresolved D. V was shortened by 8 bases and J by 2 bases, with 12 bases between the two germline ends. The CDR3 runs to 14 residues. The germline V gene has CDR1 MDHEN and CDR2 SYDVKM.

The chain links TRBV21-1 to TRBJ2-2. TRBV21-1 is listed as a pseudogene. This CDR3 has 15 amino acids. The CDR3 nucleotides are TGTGCCAGCAGCAAAGAACTTCCTTACACCGGGGAGCTGTTTTTT. Its protein is CASSKELPYTGELFF.

This clonotype was seen ten or more times. The junction differs from germline at one of its ends, possibly a read error. CDR3 DNA sequence: TGCGCCAGCAGCCAAGATACAGGGCTGTCTAGCACAGATACGCAGTATTTT. The encoded protein is CASSQDTGLSSTDTQYF. V gene TRBV4-2 combines with J gene TRBJ2-3, with D possibly matching TRBD1 (6 bases). The germline V gene encodes CDR1 LGHNA and CDR2 YNFKEQ. CDR3 size: 17 residues.

This clonotype was seen ten or more times. This chain uses TRBV29-1 with TRBJ2-5, with D perhaps being TRBD1 or TRBD2 (5 bases each). The CDR3 length is 14 residues. Germline V CDR1 and CDR2: SQVTM, ANQGSEA. V was pared by 2 bases and J by 5 bases, with 15 bases between. CDR3: CSVERLGEKETQYF. CDR3 nucleotides: TGCAGCGTTGAAAGGCTGGGGGAAAAGGAGACCCAGTACTTC. Looking up the rest from reference TRBV29-1 and TRBJ2-5 gives the full variable domain: SAVISQKPSRDICQRGTSLTIQCQVDSQVTMMFWYRQQPGQSLTLIATANQGSEATYESGFVIDKFPISRPNLTFSTLTVSNMSPEDSSIYLCSVERLGEKETQYFGPGTRLLVL.

At least ten counts were recorded for this clonotype. This CDR3 is CASSVYGTGELFF. CDR3 DNA: TGTGCCAGCAGCGTATACGGGACCGGGGAGCTGTTTTTT. This sequence joins TRBV9 and TRBJ2-2; D call uncertain. V gave up 1 base and J gave up 5 bases, with 6 bases separating them. The CDR3 consists of 13 residues. CDR1 SGDLS and CDR2 YYNGEE come from the germline V gene.

As regards this clonotype: One end of the junction does not line up with germline, which may come from a read error. This chain joins TRBV7-7 and TRBJ2-5; 9 positions agree with TRBD1. The CDR3 runs to 15 residues. The germline gives CDR1 SSHAT, CDR2 FNYEAQ (reference sequence). The CDR3 region is CASSRGDRGEETQYF. CDR3 in DNA: TGTGCTAGCAGCCGCGGAGACAGGGGGGAAGAGACCCAGTACTTC.

This chain connects TRBV5-1 to TRBJ2-3; 7 positions match TRBD2. CDR1 is SGHRS and CDR2 is YFSETQ in the germline V gene. The junction had 14 bases not matched to a gene; V was cut back by 7 bases and J by 0 bases. The CDR3 spans 17 residues. CDR3 in amino acids: CASETWGGSESTDTQYF. CDR3 nucleotides: TGCGCCAGCGAAACGTGGGGCGGGAGTGAGAGCACAGATACGCAGTATTTT.

The chain is built from TRBV14 and TRBJ2-7; 8 nucleotides line up with TRBD2. Looked up from germline, CDR1 is SGHDN and CDR2 is FVKESK. The CDR3 is made up of 18 amino acids. With V trimmed by 1 base and J by 2 bases, 13 bases remained unmatched. CDR3 in DNA: TGTGCCAGCAGCCAAGGTGCGGGGGGAAGGATTATGACCTACGAGCAGTACTTC. Its translation is CASSQGAGGRIMTYEQYF.

The V call is TRBV6-1, the J call TRBJ2-3, with 10 bases matching TRBD2. CDR3 length equals 19 residues. After removal of 5 bases from V and 0 bases from J, the junction contained 14 bases not matched to a gene. In germline, CDR1 is MNHNS, CDR2 SASEGT. CDR3 sequence reads: CASSQSRRVAGGSTDTQYF. As DNA, the CDR3 is TGTGCCAGCAGTCAGTCCCGAAGGGTAGCGGGGGGTAGCACAGATACGCAGTATTTT.

This clonotype was counted only a few times. The chain combines TRBV7-8 with TRBJ2-7; maybe TRBD2 (5 bases). Germline V lookup: CDR1 SGHVS, CDR2 FQNEAQ. This CDR3 region has 15 residues. Trimming cost V 5 bases and J 0 bases, with 14 bases left between them. CDR3 region: CASSPSDSLSYEQYF. The DNA of the CDR3 is TGTGCCAGCAGCCCCTCGGACTCCCTCTCCTACGAGCAGTACTTC.

The chain is built from TRBV4-3 and TRBJ1-2; D not resolved. V lost 1 base and J 7 bases, leaving 13 bases between the germline ends. Germline V CDR1 and CDR2: LGHNA, YSLEER. CDR3 length: 14 amino acids. The DNA of the CDR3 is TGCGCCAGCAGCCAAGCGGTACTGCTGGGTGGCTACACCTTC. The encoded protein is CASSQAVLLGGYTF.

The sample holds a few counts of this clonotype. The chain links TRBV4-2 to TRBJ2-7; D is undetermined. Per germline, CDR1 LGHNA and CDR2 YNFKEQ. CDR3 length: 12 amino acids. V lost 1 base, J lost 3 bases, and 4 bases lay in between. CDR3 loop: CASSQADYEQYF. CDR3 in DNA: TGTGCCAGCAGCCAAGCCGACTACGAGCAGTACTTC.

This clonotype was picked up a small number of times. The chain recombines TRBV6-2 or TRBV6-3 with TRBJ2-7; 7 bases line up with TRBD1. Germline CDR1 MNHEY, CDR2 SVGEGT. V trimming: 4 bases; J trimming: 2 bases; junction bases outside the gene matches: 11. This CDR3 has 16 residues. The CDR3 DNA reads as TGTGCCAGCAGTTCGCCCGATTACAGGGGCCCCTACGAGCAGTACTTC. Encoded protein: CASSSPDYRGPYEQYF.

The rearrangement uses TRBV30 and TRBJ2-1; TRBD2 might be the D (5 bases). Looked up from germline, CDR1 is GTSNPN and CDR2 is SVGIG (reference sequence). The CDR3 runs 14 residues. Between the trimmed V and J ends, which lost 4 bases and 0 bases, there was a span of 10 bases. CDR3 sequence (DNA): TGTGCCTGGATCGGTGGGAGCTCCTACAATGAGCAGTTCTTC. It encodes CAWIGGSSYNEQFF.

CDR3 in DNA: TGTGCCAGCAGTCCCATAGACAAAACCTACGAGCAGTACTTC. It encodes CASSPIDKTYEQYF. The chain uses TRBV12-3 or TRBV12-4 and TRBJ2-7; D gene unclear. The CDR3 is 14 amino acids. Trimming cost V 5 bases and J 2 bases, with 13 bases left between them.